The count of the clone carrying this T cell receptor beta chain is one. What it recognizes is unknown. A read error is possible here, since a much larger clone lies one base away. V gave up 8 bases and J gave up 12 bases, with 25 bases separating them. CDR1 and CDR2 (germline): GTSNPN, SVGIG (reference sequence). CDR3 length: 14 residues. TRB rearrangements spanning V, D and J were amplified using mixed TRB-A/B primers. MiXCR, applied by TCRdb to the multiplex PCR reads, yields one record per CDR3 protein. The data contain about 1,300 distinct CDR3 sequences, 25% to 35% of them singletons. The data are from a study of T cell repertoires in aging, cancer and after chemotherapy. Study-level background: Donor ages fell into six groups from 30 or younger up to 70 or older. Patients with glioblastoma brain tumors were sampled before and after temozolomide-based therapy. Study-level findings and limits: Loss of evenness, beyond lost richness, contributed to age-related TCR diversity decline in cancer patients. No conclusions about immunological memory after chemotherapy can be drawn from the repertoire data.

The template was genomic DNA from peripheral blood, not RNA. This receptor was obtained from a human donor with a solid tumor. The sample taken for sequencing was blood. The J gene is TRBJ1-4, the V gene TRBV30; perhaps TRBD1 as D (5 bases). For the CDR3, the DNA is TGTGCCGGGGTGCAGGGAATGGGCGTGGGAGAACTGTTTTTT. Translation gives CAGVQGMGVGELFF.